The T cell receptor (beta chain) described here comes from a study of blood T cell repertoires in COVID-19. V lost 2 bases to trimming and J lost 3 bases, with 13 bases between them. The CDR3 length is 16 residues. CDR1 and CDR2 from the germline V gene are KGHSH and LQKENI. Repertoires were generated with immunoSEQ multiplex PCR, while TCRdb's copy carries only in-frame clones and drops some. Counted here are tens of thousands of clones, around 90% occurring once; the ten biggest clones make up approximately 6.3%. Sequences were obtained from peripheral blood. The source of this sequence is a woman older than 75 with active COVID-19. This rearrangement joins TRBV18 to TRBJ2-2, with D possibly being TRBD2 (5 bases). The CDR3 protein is CASSPKVAGDTGELFF. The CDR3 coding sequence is TGTGCCAGCTCACCAAAGGTTGCCGGGGACACCGGGGAGCTGTTTTTT.